The 11 T cell receptor beta chains listed next were all sequenced from one sample in a study of T cell responses to AZD1222 COVID-19 vaccine. Assay: immunoSEQ multiplex PCR; the TCRdb copy retains only in-frame clones and omits some. The table has under 170,000 clones, 94% seen once; the top ten hold over 0.95%. The input for sequencing was peripheral blood, taken on day 0 of AZD1222 vaccination. The receptors come from an adult in good health.

The table lists this clone with a few counts. The genes are TRBV28 and TRBJ1-3; a weak D match, TRBD1 (5 bases). Per the germline V gene, CDR1 is MDHEN and CDR2 is SYDVKM. V shed 3 bases and J shed 0 bases, with 9 bases lying between them. The CDR3 length is 15 residues. The CDR3 protein is CASSLRQTSGNTIYF. In DNA, the CDR3 is TGTGCCAGCAGTTTGAGACAGACCTCTGGAAACACCATATATTTT.

This rearrangement joins TRBV20-1 to TRBJ1-5; D unclear. There are 12 residues in the CDR3. Germline V gene sequence: CDR1 DFQATT, CDR2 SNEGSKA (reference sequence). V lost 3 bases to trimming and J lost 10 bases, with 13 bases between them. This CDR3 is CSASGSAKPQHF. CDR3 DNA: TGCAGTGCTAGTGGTTCGGCGAAACCCCAGCATTTT.

The chain couples TRBV9 to TRBJ1-6, with 10 bases identical to TRBD1. In germline, CDR1 is SGDLS, CDR2 YYNGEE. V was clipped by 6 bases and J by 7 bases; unmatched bases: 7. The CDR3 has 15 amino acids. In DNA, the CDR3 is TGTGCCAGCACCCGGGACAGGGGACTAAATTCACCCCTCCACTTT. It encodes CASTRDRGLNSPLHF.

The gene calls are TRBV7-6 and TRBJ1-1, with unresolved D. V dropped 1 base and J dropped 0 bases, with 9 bases sitting between them. Germline assignment: CDR1 SGHVS and CDR2 FNYEAQ. The CDR3 totals 15 residues. CDR3 nucleotide sequence: TGTGCCAGCAGCTTAGTTCTGGGAATGAACACTGAAGCTTTCTTT. Amino acid sequence: CASSLVLGMNTEAFF.

The chain carries TRBV6-5 and TRBJ2-1; 9 bases line up with TRBD1. V shed 7 bases, J shed 15 bases, and the junction held 10 bases outside the gene matches. The CDR3 loop spans 12 amino acids. Germline CDR1 is MNHEY and CDR2 is SVGAGI. The CDR3 protein is CASTRQGGGVFF. CDR3 in DNA: TGTGCCAGCACCAGACAGGGGGGAGGGGTGTTCTTC.

This chain joins TRBV27 and TRBJ1-2; 8 bases are shared with TRBD1. CDR1 MNHEY and CDR2 SMNVEV come from the germline V gene (reference sequence). Trimming took 5 bases from V and 5 from J; bases not matched to a gene: 7. This CDR3 is 14 amino acids long. The CDR3 reads CASSAGQGGYGYTF. The CDR3 DNA reads TGTGCCAGCAGTGCCGGACAGGGAGGATATGGCTACACCTTC.

The chain is built from TRBV7-9 and TRBJ1-2, with D unclear. Germline CDR1 reads SEHNR; CDR2 reads FQNEAQ (reference sequence). The CDR3 is made up of 14 amino acids. The germline V and J ends were trimmed by 1 base and 4 bases, with 10 bases remaining between them. The CDR3 region has the DNA TGTGCCAGCAGCTTAGGGATGGGCACCTATGGCTACACCTTC. Its translation: CASSLGMGTYGYTF.

The chain combines TRBV15 with TRBJ2-5; TRBD2 agrees at 7 bases. CDR3 length equals 17 residues. V trimming: 0 bases; J trimming: 6 bases; junction bases outside the gene matches: 13. The germline V gene encodes CDR1 LNHNV and CDR2 YYDKDF (reference sequence). CDR3 nucleotides: TGTGCCACCAGCAGAGATCTGGGGCGGGGGACCGCACAGACCCAGTACTTC. As protein: CATSRDLGRGTAQTQYF.

This clone was counted a single time. The gene calls are TRBV7-9 and TRBJ2-2; 8 positions agree with TRBD1. V shed 5 bases and J 4 bases; nucleotides not matched to a gene: 12. The germline V gene encodes CDR1 SEHNR and CDR2 FQNEAQ (reference sequence). The CDR3 has 17 amino acids. The CDR3 DNA follows: TGTGCCAGCAGCCGACTTTTACAGGGGGTAGGCACCGGGGAGCTGTTTTTT. Protein product: CASSRLLQGVGTGELFF.

CDR3 bases: TGTGCCAGCAGCTTTACAGGGGGCGGCGATACGCAGTATTTT. Residues: CASSFTGGGDTQYF. The chain carries TRBV11-2 and TRBJ2-3; 9 bases fit TRBD1. J gave up 6 bases and V 3 bases, and 4 bases lay outside the gene matches. Germline loops: CDR1 SGHAT, CDR2 FQNNGV. The CDR3 is made up of 14 amino acids.

The chain uses TRBV3-1 (or the pseudogene TRBV3-2) and TRBJ1-6; unclear D gene. Germline-derived CDR1 and CDR2 are LGHDT and YNNKEL (reference sequence). The CDR3 length is 12 residues. Trimming stripped 1 base from V and 14 bases from J, with 9 bases between. In DNA form, the CDR3 reads TGTGCCAGCAGCCAAGGCCAGAGAGCCCTCCACTTT. It is translated as CASSQGQRALHF.